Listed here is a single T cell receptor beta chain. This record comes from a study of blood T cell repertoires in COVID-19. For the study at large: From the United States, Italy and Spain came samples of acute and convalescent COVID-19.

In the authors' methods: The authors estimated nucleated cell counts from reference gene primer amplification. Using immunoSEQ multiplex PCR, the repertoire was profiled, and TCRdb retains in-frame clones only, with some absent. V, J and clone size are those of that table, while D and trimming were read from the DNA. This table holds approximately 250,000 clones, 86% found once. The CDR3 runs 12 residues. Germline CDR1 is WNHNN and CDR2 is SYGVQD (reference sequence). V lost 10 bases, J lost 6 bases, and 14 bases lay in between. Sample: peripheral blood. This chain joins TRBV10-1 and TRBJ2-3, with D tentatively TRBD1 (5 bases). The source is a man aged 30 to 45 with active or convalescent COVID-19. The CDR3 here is CATGMAGDTQYF. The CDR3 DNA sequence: TGCGCCACAGGGATGGCCGGGGATACGCAGTATTTT.